The clone carrying this TCR beta chain was detected a few times. Its cognate antigen is unknown. This sample was included in a study of beta chain features in type 1 diabetes. Study-wide findings and caveats: There was a moderate but significant shortening of TCRB CDR3s in all four CD4+ subsets of Type 1 diabetes patients. For patients, the naive, central memory and Treg TCRB repertoires appeared more alike than for healthy donors.

Expressed TCRB transcripts were sequenced after all isolated RNA was converted to cDNA. Profiled with immunoSEQ multiplex PCR; TCRdb holds only in-frame clones, not every one. The sample holds roughly 240,000 clones; approximately 25% are singletons and the top ten take approximately 0.011%. V lost 5 bases and J lost 3; bases outside the gene matches: 4. The CDR3 totals 16 residues. Germline V CDR1 and CDR2: SGHTA, FQGTGA. The clonotype comes from a woman between 25 and 40 years old with type 1 diabetes. The specimen was naive CD4+ T cells from blood. The V gene is TRBV7-3, the J gene TRBJ2-1; 13 bases fit TRBD2. In DNA, the CDR3 is TGTGCCAGCAGCCCACTAGCGGGAGGGAACTACAATGAGCAGTTCTTC. This translates into CASSPLAGGNYNEQFF.